One and the same sample provided the 5 T cell receptor beta chains below, sequenced in a study of blood T cell repertoires in COVID-19. Clones were sequenced by immunoSEQ multiplex PCR, and TCRdb holds only the in-frame ones, with some missing. This sample has some 80,000 clones; 84% occur once, and the top ten carry about 22%. The sequencing input was peripheral blood. The source is a woman aged 45-65 years with acute or convalescent COVID-19.

In its sample, this clone was seen once. V and J are TRBV5-4 and TRBJ2-1, with 7 positions matching TRBD1. V lost 4 bases and J lost 3; bases outside the gene matches: 10. The CDR3 length is 16 residues. The germline V gene has CDR1 SGHNT and CDR2 YYREEE (reference sequence). CDR3 sequence: CASSGDRVGIYNEQFF. DNA of the CDR3: TGTGCCAGCAGCGGAGACAGGGTCGGAATCTACAATGAGCAGTTCTTC.

This chain links TRBV6-2 or TRBV6-3 with TRBJ1-2, with D perhaps matching TRBD1 (6 bases). This CDR3 spans 14 amino acids. CDR1 MNHEY and CDR2 SVGEGT come from the germline V gene. Trimming took 6 bases from V and 4 from J, leaving 15 bases between them. Here the CDR3 DNA reads TGTGCCAGCAGCGCCTTTACAGGGTTCTATGGCTACACCTTC. Translation gives CASSAFTGFYGYTF.

The gene calls are TRBV7-3 and TRBJ1-3; unclear D gene. Germline values: CDR1 SGHTA, CDR2 FQGTGA. The CDR3 spans 13 residues. The V end lost 4 bases, the J end lost 2 bases, and 6 bases lay between the germline ends. The DNA for the CDR3 is TGTGCCAGCAGCTCGGGGACTGGAAACACCATATATTTT. Protein: CASSSGTGNTIYF. Filled out from reference TRBV7-3 and TRBJ1-3, the complete variable domain reads GAGVSQTPSNKVTEKGKYVELRCDPISGHTALYWYRQSLGQGPEFLIYFQGTGAADDSGLPNDRFFAVRPEGSVSTLKIQRTERGDSAVYLCASSSGTGNTIYFGEGSWLTVV.

The sample holds one count of this clone. The CDR3 bases are TGTGCCAGCAGTTACCCCGCAGGGGCCAGCAATCAGCCCCAGCATTTT. Translation gives CASSYPAGASNQPQHF. This chain joins TRBV6-5 and TRBJ1-5; perhaps TRBD1 as D (6 bases). The V end lost 2 bases, the J end lost 1 base, and 12 bases lay between the germline ends. This CDR3 comprises 16 residues. The germline CDR1 and CDR2 sequences are MNHEY and SVGAGI.

The chain combines TRBV4-3 with TRBJ2-5, with 10 bases aligning to TRBD1. The ends lost 6 bases at V and 4 bases at J; junction bases unmatched: 11. CDR3 length equals 16 residues. Germline assignment: CDR1 LGHNA and CDR2 YSLEER. In DNA, the CDR3 is TGCGCCAGCAGTCCCCTATTAGGGACAGGGGCAGAGACCCAGTACTTC. Its protein is CASSPLLGTGAETQYF.